A single sample gave rise to the 29 T cell receptor beta chains below, sequenced in a study of beta chain features in type 1 diabetes. Expressed TCRB transcripts were sequenced because the isolated RNA had all been reverse transcribed beforehand. Repertoires were generated with immunoSEQ multiplex PCR, while TCRdb's copy carries only in-frame clones and drops some. This sample has 100,000 to 150,000 clones, with 7.5% to 9.5% found just once. Study-wide points: For Type 1 diabetes patients, all four CD4+ subsets carried TCRB CDR3s that were moderately but significantly shorter.

Antigens of these TCRs are unknown. The sample was central memory CD4+ T cells from blood. Source of these receptors: a young man with type 1 diabetes.

The table lists this clone with a few counts. The rearrangement uses TRBV5-4 and TRBJ2-1; 11 nucleotides match TRBD2. The CDR3 is 15 amino acids. V shed 1 base, J shed 5 bases, and the junction held 2 bases outside the gene matches. Germline CDR1 and CDR2: SGHNT and YYREEE (reference sequence). The CDR3 DNA reads TGTGCCAGCAGCTTGACTAGCGGGGGAGACAATGAGCAGTTCTTC. It codes for CASSLTSGGDNEQFF. Together with reference TRBV5-4 and TRBJ2-1, the CDR3 gives the full variable domain: ETGVTQSPTHLIKTRGQQVTLRCSSQSGHNTVSWYQQALGQGPQFIFQYYREEENGRGNFPPRFSGLQFPNYSSELNVNALELDDSALYLCASSLTSGGDNEQFFGPGTRLTVL.

This chain connects TRBV11-2 to TRBJ2-7; 9 nucleotides match TRBD1. V shed 2 bases and J 0 bases; nucleotides not matched to a gene: 2. The CDR3 runs to 15 residues. The V gene's germline CDR1 is SGHAT and CDR2 FQNNGV. The CDR3 protein is CASSLLTGGSYEQYF. The CDR3 nucleotides are TGTGCCAGCAGCTTACTGACAGGGGGCTCCTACGAGCAGTACTTC.

This clone has only a few counts. The chain carries TRBV5-1 and TRBJ2-1; TRBD2 matches 12 bases. The CDR3 loop spans 16 amino acids. With 2 bases clipped from V and 6 bases from J, the junction kept 6 bases outside the gene matches. Germline V gene sequence: CDR1 SGHRS, CDR2 YFSETQ. CDR3 bases: TGCGCCAGCAGCTTCCGACTAGCGGGGGACTCCAATGAGCAGTTCTTC. It translates to CASSFRLAGDSNEQFF.

The rearrangement uses TRBV7-9 and TRBJ2-3; possible D gene TRBD2, 5 bases. In germline, CDR1 is SEHNR, CDR2 FQNEAQ (reference sequence). The length of the CDR3 is 13 residues. V was clipped by 6 bases and J by 6 bases, with 13 bases between them. This CDR3 reads CASSKAGEDTQYF. The CDR3 coding sequence is TGTGCCAGCAGTAAGGCGGGTGAGGATACGCAGTATTTT.

This clone was seen a handful of times. The chain employs TRBV7-3 and TRBJ2-2, with 8 bases identical to TRBD2. This CDR3 is 16 amino acids long. The junction had 5 bases not matched to a gene; V was cut back by 5 bases and J by 0 bases. Germline V gene data show CDR1 as SGHTA and CDR2 as FQGTGA. The CDR3 loop reads CASSTRGGSNTGELFF. The DNA of the CDR3 is TGTGCCAGCAGCACCCGGGGGGGGTCGAACACCGGGGAGCTGTTTTTT.

The chain is built from TRBV5-5 and TRBJ1-6; 7 bases map to TRBD1. The CDR3 spans 17 residues. Germline lookup yields CDR1 SGHKS and CDR2 YYEKEE (reference sequence). V shed 4 bases, J shed 7 bases, and the junction held 14 bases outside the gene matches. CDR3 bases: TGTGCCAGCAGCGTGACGGGTTCCGGGACAGCAAATTCACCCCTCCACTTT. This encodes CASSVTGSGTANSPLHF. The whole variable domain, remainder taken from reference TRBV5-5 and TRBJ1-6, is DAGVTQSPTHLIKTRGQQVTLRCSPISGHKSVSWYQQVLGQGPQFIFQYYEKEERGRGNFPDRFSARQFPNYSSELNVNALLLGDSALYLCASSVTGSGTANSPLHFGNGTRLTVT.

This clone was detected only a few times. This chain connects TRBV5-1 to TRBJ2-7, with a tentative D call TRBD2 (5 bases). The CDR3 is 15 residues long. The germline V and J ends were trimmed by 4 bases and 0 bases, with 14 bases remaining between them. Per germline, CDR1 SGHRS and CDR2 YFSETQ. The CDR3 here is CASSVRAGGSYEQYF. The CDR3 nucleotides are TGCGCCAGCAGCGTGCGGGCAGGCGGCTCCTACGAGCAGTACTTC.

The V call is TRBV10-3, the J call TRBJ2-5, with 8 bases lining up with TRBD1. Looked up from germline, CDR1 is ENHRY and CDR2 is SYGVKD. J gave up 3 bases and V 10 bases, and 4 bases lay outside the gene matches. The CDR3 runs to 12 residues. The CDR3 region has the DNA TGTGCCACCTCAGGGGGCGAAGAGACCCAGTACTTC. Translating gives CATSGGEETQYF.

This clone was seen a few times. The J gene is TRBJ2-3, the V gene TRBV20-1; D remains ambiguous. CDR3 length: 11 amino acids. V lost 4 bases and J 6 bases, leaving 8 bases between the germline ends. From germline, CDR1 is DFQATT and CDR2 SNEGSKA (reference sequence). The CDR3 nucleotides read TGCAGTGCTATATGGCTGGATACGCAGTATTTT. It codes for CSAIWLDTQYF.

Ten or more counts support this clone. The chain recombines TRBV28 with TRBJ1-4; the match to TRBD1 covers 8 bases. The CDR3 length is 14 residues. CDR1 and CDR2 from the germline V gene are MDHEN and SYDVKM. J gave up 8 bases and V 3 bases, and 5 bases lay outside the gene matches. The CDR3 region is CASSFVDRDEKLFF. In DNA form, the CDR3 reads TGTGCCAGCAGTTTCGTGGACAGGGACGAAAAACTGTTTTTT. The complete variable domain, with remaining parts taken from reference TRBV28 and TRBJ1-4, reads DVKVTQSSRYLVKRTGEKVFLECVQDMDHENMFWYRQDPGLGLRLIYFSYDVKMKEKGDIPEGYSVSREKKERFSLILESASTNQTSMYLCASSFVDRDEKLFFGSGTQLSVL.

This clone turned up a few times. The chain joins TRBV5-1 to TRBJ2-1; TRBD1 agrees at 7 bases. CDR1 and CDR2 from the germline V gene are SGHRS and YFSETQ. Trimming removed 7 bases from V and 8 bases from J; junction bases left unmatched: 12. The CDR3 has 14 residues. CDR3 sequence reads: CASFGAGGLDEQFF. Written as DNA, the CDR3 is TGCGCCAGCTTTGGGGCAGGGGGTCTCGATGAGCAGTTCTTC.

The chain is built from TRBV18 and TRBJ1-5; the D gene is possibly TRBD1 (5 bases). Germline assignment: CDR1 KGHSH and CDR2 LQKENI. Trimming removed 0 bases from V and 0 bases from J, with 15 bases in between. The CDR3 totals 18 residues. This CDR3 reads CASSPPGFRGYSNQPQHF. The CDR3 region has the DNA TGTGCCAGCTCACCACCGGGGTTTAGGGGATATAGCAATCAGCCCCAGCATTTT.

With respect to this clone: The same CDR3 arises from other DNA sequences in this sample as well. V is TRBV15 and J is TRBJ1-3; no definite D call. From germline, CDR1 is LNHNV and CDR2 YYDKDF (reference sequence). The length of the CDR3 is 13 residues. Trimming left V 4 bases short and J 4 bases short, with 8 bases between. CDR3 bases: TGTGCCACCAGCACTGGGAGCGGAAACACCATATATTTT. Translating it yields CATSTGSGNTIYF.

This clone has more than one count but fewer than ten. The rearrangement uses TRBV9 and TRBJ2-1; a possible D gene is TRBD1 (6 bases). Germline-derived CDR1 and CDR2 are SGDLS and YYNGEE. This CDR3 is built from 15 residues. Trimming stripped 0 bases from V and 5 bases from J, with 12 bases between. The CDR3 DNA reads TGTGCCAGCAGCGTAGTGGCAGGGGCCAACAATGAGCAGTTCTTC. This encodes CASSVVAGANNEQFF.

V and J are TRBV5-4 and TRBJ1-2, with 9 bases aligning to TRBD1. Germline V CDR1 and CDR2: SGHNT, YYREEE (reference sequence). The CDR3 runs 16 residues. V shed 0 bases, J shed 7 bases, and the junction held 10 bases outside the gene matches. This CDR3 reads CASSLGGGQGSFGYTF. CDR3 coding DNA: TGTGCCAGCAGCTTGGGCGGGGGACAGGGAAGCTTTGGCTACACCTTC.

This clone was picked up a small number of times. The chain links TRBV6-1 to TRBJ2-4; TRBD2 agrees at 8 bases. Looked up from germline, CDR1 is MNHNS and CDR2 is SASEGT. The CDR3 consists of 17 residues. Trimming took 0 bases from V and 4 from J; bases not matched to a gene: 8. In DNA, the CDR3 is TGTGCCAGCAGTGAAGCGATCGGGGGGGACACTAAAAACATTCAGTACTTC. This encodes CASSEAIGGDTKNIQYF.

The rearrangement joins TRBV29-1 to TRBJ2-3; 9 nucleotides line up with TRBD1. Germline values: CDR1 SQVTM, CDR2 ANQGSEA. V shed 1 base and J 1 base; nucleotides not matched to a gene: 15. The CDR3 runs 19 residues. CDR3 in DNA: TGCAGCGTTGAAGGGAGGAGTAACAGGGGGCAATGGGGCACAGATACGCAGTATTTT. Protein product: CSVEGRSNRGQWGTDTQYF.

The J gene is TRBJ2-5, the V gene TRBV10-3; D is uncertain. Trimming took 3 bases from V and 2 from J, leaving 4 bases between them. The CDR3 loop spans 12 amino acids. Germline CDR1 reads ENHRY; CDR2 reads SYGVKD. CDR3: CAISDRQETQYF. The CDR3 nucleotides read TGTGCCATCAGTGACAGACAAGAGACCCAGTACTTC.

This clone was detected ten times or more. The chain uses TRBV7-9 and TRBJ1-4, with a possible D match to TRBD1 (6 bases). The germline V and J ends were trimmed by 5 bases and 5 bases, with 15 bases remaining between them. Germline CDR1 and CDR2: SEHNR and FQNEAQ (reference sequence). The CDR3 extends over 15 amino acids. CDR3 residues: CASSLEGRGNEKLFF. In DNA, the CDR3 is TGTGCCAGCAGCCTAGAGGGCAGGGGAAATGAAAAACTGTTTTTT.

The chain employs TRBV19 and TRBJ2-5, with 8 bases aligning to TRBD1. CDR3 size: 17 residues. Germline trimming cut 6 bases from V and 7 bases from J; bases unmatched to any gene: 19. CDR1 is LNHDA and CDR2 is SQIVND in the germline V gene (reference sequence). The CDR3 DNA is TGTGCCAGTAGCCAAACTATTGGACAGGGAGGCGATTGGACCCAGTACTTC. Its translation: CASSQTIGQGGDWTQYF.

The chain joins TRBV2 to TRBJ2-7, with D uncertain. The CDR3 has 10 amino acids. Germline V gene lookup returns CDR1 SNHLY and CDR2 FYNNEI. Trimming left V 8 bases short and J 2 bases short, with 4 bases between. The CDR3 sequence is CASGTYEQYF. The CDR3 nucleotides read TGTGCCAGCGGCACCTACGAGCAGTACTTC.

The sample holds a few counts of this clone. This chain joins TRBV30 and TRBJ1-5; no definite D call. Germline assignment: CDR1 GTSNPN and CDR2 SVGIG (reference sequence). Trimming removed 3 bases at V and 9 bases at J, with 18 bases between. The CDR3 is 14 amino acids. CDR3 nucleotide sequence: TGTGCCTGGAGCCTGGCGGGTAGCGTCAGGCCCCAGCATTTT. Protein product: CAWSLAGSVRPQHF.

This clone showed up just a few times. The rearrangement links TRBV5-1 to TRBJ1-6; 10 nucleotides agree with TRBD1. The CDR3 sequence is 16 residues long. The V segment lost 3 bases and the J segment 7 bases; nucleotides outside the gene matches: 7. CDR1 is SGHRS, CDR2 YFSETQ, per germline. In DNA, the CDR3 is TGCGCCAGCAGCTCCGACAGGGGGCTAGGGAATTCACCCCTCCACTTT. Residues: CASSSDRGLGNSPLHF.

In its sample, this clone was seen a few times. The chain carries TRBV7-2 and TRBJ2-7; tentatively, D is TRBD1 (6 bases). The CDR3 loop spans 15 amino acids. Germline lookup yields CDR1 SGHTA and CDR2 FQGNSA. V lost 1 base and J 2 bases, leaving 12 bases between the germline ends. The CDR3 DNA sequence: TGTGCCAGCAGCTTAGTGTCAGGGGTGGCCTACGAGCAGTACTTC. This translates into CASSLVSGVAYEQYF. Complete variable domain (other parts from reference TRBV7-2 and TRBJ2-7): GAGVSQSPSNKVTEKGKDVELRCDPISGHTALYWYRQSLGQGLEFLIYFQGNSAPDKSGLPSDRFSAERTGGSVSTLTIQRTQQEDSAVYLCASSLVSGVAYEQYFGPGTRLTVT.

This clone was detected a few times. The CDR3 nucleotides are TGTGCCAGCAGCTTAGTCCGCAGGGCTAGTGTCTCTGGGGCCAACGTCCTGACTTTC. Its protein product is CASSLVRRASVSGANVLTF. This sequence joins TRBV11-2 and TRBJ2-6, with a possible D match to TRBD1 (5 bases). Trimming shortened V by 1 base and J by 0 bases, and 16 bases separated the two germline ends. CDR3 size: 19 residues. Looked up from germline, CDR1 is SGHAT and CDR2 is FQNNGV.

The chain joins TRBV30 to TRBJ1-2; tentative D call: TRBD1 (6 bases). The V gene's germline CDR1 is GTSNPN and CDR2 SVGIG (reference sequence). This CDR3 comprises 14 residues. The V end was cut by 4 bases, the J end by 2 bases, with 14 bases between. CDR3 in DNA: TGTGCCTGGACATCGCGGGGGCGAAACTATGGCTACACCTTC. Translation: CAWTSRGRNYGYTF.

There are many counts of this clone. The V and J genes are TRBV5-1 and TRBJ1-1; 8 bases agree with TRBD1. V shed 1 base, J shed 5 bases, and the junction held 10 bases outside the gene matches. The length of the CDR3 is 16 residues. Germline-derived CDR1 and CDR2 are SGHRS and YFSETQ. The CDR3 spells CASSLFRGRSGTEAFF. DNA for the CDR3: TGCGCCAGCAGCTTGTTCAGGGGGCGGTCGGGAACTGAAGCTTTCTTT.

This clone turned up a few times. The rearrangement uses TRBV7-8 and TRBJ2-7, with D possibly matching TRBD2 (6 bases). CDR1 is SGHVS, CDR2 FQNEAQ, per germline. Trimming left V 5 bases short and J 5 bases short, with 16 bases between. This CDR3 comprises 14 residues. CDR3 residues: CASSPGGQFNEQYF. The CDR3 region has the DNA TGTGCCAGCAGCCCCGGGGGTCAGTTCAACGAGCAGTACTTC.

The V call is TRBV11-2, the J call TRBJ2-2; D remains ambiguous. V lost 5 bases, J lost 5 bases, and 9 bases lay in between. From germline, CDR1 is SGHAT and CDR2 FQNNGV. CDR3 length: 13 residues. This CDR3 reads CASSLEMTGELFF. For the CDR3, the DNA is TGTGCCAGCAGCCTCGAGATGACCGGGGAGCTGTTTTTT.